The 17 T cell receptor beta chains given below trace back to one sample, sequenced in a study of T cell repertoires in cytomegalovirus infection. Via MiXCR, TCRdb re-called the reads, giving one row per CDR3 protein. The sample lists roughly 310,000 distinct CDR3 sequences; 15% to 20% were seen once. The sample consisted of PBMCs. These receptors were taken from a human donor in good health (CMV status not recorded). Some clones in this sample may be carry-over from other donors' samples.

In this sample, this clonotype turned up many times. The V gene is TRBV7-2, the J gene TRBJ2-5; 16 bases match TRBD2. V trimming: 5 bases; J trimming: 9 bases; junction bases outside the gene matches: 9. The CDR3 spans 16 residues. Germline V gives CDR1 SGHTA, CDR2 FQGNSA. The CDR3 is CASSIPGLAGGQAQYF. CDR3 in DNA: TGTGCCAGCAGCATCCCGGGACTAGCGGGGGGGCAGGCCCAGTACTTC.

Only a few counts were recorded for this clonotype. This sequence joins TRBV15 and TRBJ1-4, with D hard to call. The germline V and J ends were trimmed by 0 bases and 0 bases, with 5 bases remaining between them. The CDR3 consists of 15 residues. The germline gives CDR1 LNHNV, CDR2 YYDKDF (reference sequence). The CDR3: CATSRDPTTNEKLFF. Here the CDR3 DNA reads TGTGCCACCAGCAGAGATCCGACAACTAATGAAAAACTGTTTTTT.

This clonotype was found a few times. The chain is built from TRBV12-3 or TRBV12-4 and TRBJ1-5; weak D call: TRBD1 (6 bases). Trimming removed 7 bases from V and 4 bases from J, with 14 bases in between. This CDR3 contains 14 residues. CDR3 loop: CASNPGHTNQPQHF. Here the CDR3 DNA reads TGTGCCAGCAATCCGGGACATACGAATCAGCCCCAGCATTTT.

CDR3: CASSLRGDGMETQYF. The CDR3 region has the DNA TGCGCCAGCAGCTTGAGGGGCGATGGGATGGAGACCCAGTACTTC. V and J are TRBV5-1 and TRBJ2-5; D may be TRBD1 (5 bases). This CDR3 is built from 15 residues. Trimming cost V 1 base and J 5 bases, with 15 bases left between them. The germline CDR1 and CDR2 sequences are SGHRS and YFSETQ.

This clonotype was seen at least ten times. In DNA, the CDR3 is TGTGCCAGCAGTTTAGACCAAGGATCCTACGAGCAGTACTTC. This encodes CASSLDQGSYEQYF. V is TRBV28 and J is TRBJ2-7; no firm D call. This CDR3 region has 14 residues. With 2 bases removed from V and 1 base from J, the gap between germline ends came to 9 bases. Germline V gene data show CDR1 as MDHEN and CDR2 as SYDVKM. The full variable domain, completed using reference TRBV28 and TRBJ2-7, is DVKVTQSSRYLVKRTGEKVFLECVQDMDHENMFWYRQDPGLGLRLIYFSYDVKMKEKGDIPEGYSVSREKKERFSLILESASTNQTSMYLCASSLDQGSYEQYFGPGTRLTVT.

This clonotype was seen ten or more times. This rearrangement joins TRBV7-3 to TRBJ1-5; D might be TRBD1 (6 bases). Germline V gene lookup returns CDR1 SGHTA and CDR2 FQGTGA. The V and J ends lost 5 bases and 1 base respectively, with 15 bases between them. This CDR3 is 16 amino acids long. CDR3 DNA: TGTGCCAGCAGCGAACCCCAGGGGCGCAGCAATCAGCCCCAGCATTTT. This gives the protein CASSEPQGRSNQPQHF.

In its sample, this clonotype was seen a few times. The chain combines TRBV2 with TRBJ2-7; 9 bases map to TRBD1. The V segment lost 6 bases and the J segment 3 bases; nucleotides outside the gene matches: 12. The CDR3 runs 16 residues. Germline CDR1 reads SNHLY; CDR2 reads FYNNEI. The CDR3 DNA follows: TGTGCCAGCAGCCGAGTTGGGACAGGGAGATTCTACGAGCAGTACTTC. This encodes CASSRVGTGRFYEQYF.

This clonotype showed up just a few times. The chain has TRBV9 and TRBJ1-1; D is unresolved. The CDR3 runs 16 residues. The ends were cut back, 0 bases at V and 4 bases at J, with 16 bases in the middle. Germline CDR1 and CDR2: SGDLS and YYNGEE. The chain's CDR3 is CASSVVSGVGSTEAFF. The DNA of the CDR3 is TGTGCCAGCAGCGTAGTGTCAGGTGTGGGTAGCACTGAAGCTTTCTTT.

The gene calls are TRBV12-3 or TRBV12-4 and TRBJ2-2, with 10 positions matching TRBD2. This CDR3 is built from 18 residues. Trimming took 6 bases from V and 5 from J; bases not matched to a gene: 15. CDR3 in amino acids: CASSDSRLAGVGTGELFF. DNA for the CDR3: TGTGCCAGCAGCGACAGCAGGCTAGCGGGGGTCGGGACCGGGGAGCTGTTTTTT.

In its sample, this clonotype was seen many times. The chain combines TRBV28 with TRBJ2-3; D possibly uses TRBD1 or TRBD2 (5 bases each). The CDR3 is 15 residues long. The V end was cut by 4 bases, the J end by 1 base, with 12 bases between. CDR1 and CDR2 from the germline V gene are MDHEN and SYDVKM. The DNA for the CDR3 is TGTGCCAGCAGTTCCCCGGGGCGAGGCACAGATACGCAGTATTTT. Its translation: CASSSPGRGTDTQYF. The entire variable domain, with the rest obtained from reference TRBV28 and TRBJ2-3, is as follows: DVKVTQSSRYLVKRTGEKVFLECVQDMDHENMFWYRQDPGLGLRLIYFSYDVKMKEKGDIPEGYSVSREKKERFSLILESASTNQTSMYLCASSSPGRGTDTQYFGPGTRLTVL.

J is TRBJ2-7 and V is TRBV7-9; TRBD1 might be the D (8 bases). Germline loops: CDR1 SEHNR, CDR2 FQNEAQ (reference sequence). The V and J ends lost 5 bases and 0 bases respectively, with 23 bases between them. The CDR3 length is 18 residues. The CDR3 nucleotides are TGTGCCAGCAGCACTAGACTAGGCGGGGGACAGGACTCCTACGAGCAGTACTTC. Translated: CASSTRLGGGQDSYEQYF.

V usage is TRBV15 and J usage is TRBJ1-2, with D hard to call. Trimming left V 0 bases short and J 5 bases short, with 7 bases between. Germline CDR1 is LNHNV and CDR2 is YYDKDF (reference sequence). This CDR3 has 13 residues. The CDR3 loop reads CATSRDHGYGYTF. CDR3 DNA: TGTGCCACCAGCAGAGATCACGGATATGGCTACACCTTC.

The chain joins TRBV6-6 to TRBJ2-7; the D gene could be TRBD1 or TRBD2 (5 bases each). CDR3 length: 12 amino acids. V was trimmed by 8 bases and J by 2 bases, leaving 10 bases between them. Germline CDR1 is MNHNY and CDR2 is SVGAGI (reference sequence). CDR3 bases: TGTGCCAGCGGGACGGCAACCTACGAGCAGTACTTC. Translation: CASGTATYEQYF.

This clonotype was seen at least ten times. The chain couples TRBV12-3 or TRBV12-4 to TRBJ2-4; 9 nucleotides line up with TRBD2. The CDR3 totals 15 residues. J was trimmed by 3 bases and V by 7 bases; bases with no gene match: 7. CDR3 sequence reads: CASNGASGDKNIQYF. DNA for the CDR3: TGTGCCAGCAATGGGGCTAGCGGGGACAAAAACATTCAGTACTTC.

The chain employs TRBV9 and TRBJ2-2, with 7 bases lining up with TRBD2. V shed 0 bases, J shed 1 base, and the junction held 3 bases outside the gene matches. There are 16 residues in the CDR3. Germline lookup yields CDR1 SGDLS and CDR2 YYNGEE. The CDR3 loop reads CASSVGLAVNTGELFF. CDR3 nucleotides: TGTGCCAGCAGCGTAGGGCTAGCGGTGAACACCGGGGAGCTGTTTTTT.

This clonotype was seen more than once but under ten times. The rearrangement links TRBV2 to TRBJ1-5; D is uncertain. Germline V gives CDR1 SNHLY, CDR2 FYNNEI. The CDR3 totals 11 residues. The germline V and J ends were trimmed by 8 bases and 3 bases, with 5 bases remaining between them. For the CDR3, the DNA is TGTGCCAGCGGAGTCAATCAGCCCCAGCATTTT. Amino acids: CASGVNQPQHF.

The CDR3 loop reads CASSAGQISGGYTF. DNA for the CDR3: TGTGCCAGCAGCGCCGGACAAATATCAGGAGGCTACACCTTC. J is TRBJ1-2 and V is TRBV9; possible D gene TRBD1, 5 bases. The CDR3 is made up of 14 amino acids. Trimming pared 3 bases from V and 8 bases from J, leaving 17 bases between. Germline assignment: CDR1 SGDLS and CDR2 YYNGEE.